The present T cell receptor beta chain was sequenced within a study of cytomegalovirus exposure and HLA in healthy donors. V was clipped by 11 bases and J by 4 bases; unmatched bases: 7. Germline loops: CDR1 LNHDA, CDR2 SQIVND (reference sequence). CDR3 length: 13 amino acids. PCR primers comprised 60 Vbeta and 13 Jbeta primers. This table comes from immunoSEQ multiplex PCR, and its TCRdb copy is limited to in-frame clones, with some not included. The table shows under 200,000 clones, with approximately 80% occurring only once. This clonotype originated in a woman aged 30 to 39 in good health and CMV-seropositive. The V call is TRBV19, the J call TRBJ1-5, with TRBD1 matching over 8 bases. The sequencing sample was made of PBMCs. DNA for the CDR3: TGTGCCGGGTCGACAGGGGCGAATCAGCCCCAGCATTTT. Translation: CAGSTGANQPQHF.